The T cell receptor (beta chain) described here comes from a study of Graves' ophthalmopathy and Graves' hyperthyroidism. The study's findings and limits: The 13-signature model separated ophthalmopathy from stable hyperthyroidism at approximately 91% sensitivity and roughly 81% specificity. Most thyroid-expanded clonotypes exceeding 0.001 frequency were also found in blood.

Patients were diagnosed from clinical symptoms, serum thyroxine, TRAb, thyroid ultrasound and orbital computed tomography. Using RNA transcripts, the TCR beta CDR3 regions were amplified. In the first round, RT-PCR was carried out with HTBI primers, and a multiplex PCR formed the second round. A single record per CDR3 protein comes from TCRdb applying MiXCR to the multiplex PCR reads. The sample gives 620,000 or so distinct CDR3 sequences, approximately 22% of which show up once; around 6.9% is in the top ten. The length of the CDR3 is 13 residues. A note on this clonotype: Its antigen is not identified. The junction shows a germline mismatch at one end, possibly a read error.

Sequenced input: peripheral blood. This TCR was recovered from a woman under 30 with stable Graves' hyperthyroidism. Some clones in this sample may be carry-over from other donors' samples. The V call is TRBV12-3 or TRBV12-4, the J call TRBJ2-4; D uncertain. This CDR3 is CASSSNPRSGYIF. CDR3 DNA sequence: TGTGCCAGCAGTTCTAATCCTCGTTCTGGCTACATCTTC.